This T cell receptor (beta chain) was identified in a study of T cell responses to AZD1222 COVID-19 vaccine. Broader study findings: Donors skewed white British and female; clonal diversity was possibly underestimated.

Trimming pared 2 bases from V and 3 bases from J, leaving 7 bases between. The CDR3 extends over 13 amino acids. CDR1 is SNHLY, CDR2 FYNNEI, per germline. Sequencing used immunoSEQ multiplex PCR; TCRdb keeps in-frame clones, though not all of them. There are about 94,000 clones in the sample; 85% to 90% occur only once, and 12% lies in the top ten. Note on this clone: Its antigen is as yet unknown.

The sample was peripheral blood, taken 28 days after the second AZD1222 dose. This TCR derives from an adult who received the AZD1222 COVID-19 vaccine. The rearrangement links TRBV2 to TRBJ1-1; D ambiguous. The CDR3: CASSELRDTEAFF. For the CDR3, the DNA is TGTGCCAGCAGTGAACTCCGGGACACTGAAGCTTTCTTT.